This T cell receptor (beta chain) was identified during a study of shared clonotypes between healthy human individuals. On the study more broadly: Three plates were used per donor for CD4 naive, three for CD4 memory, two for CD8 naive and one for CD8 memory.

Only CD45RO-negative cells positively selected for CCR7 counted as naive CD8 cells, so terminally differentiated effector memory CD45RA+ cells were excluded. The method was immunoSEQ multiplex PCR; TCRdb's version includes in-frame clones alone and lacks a portion of them. The sample carries around 600,000 clones, approximately 96% recorded once. The CDR3 runs 13 residues. The J segment lost 7 bases and the V segment lost 5 bases, leaving 6 bases of the junction unmatched. Looked up from germline, CDR1 is MNHEY and CDR2 is SMNVEV (reference sequence). The chain has TRBV27 and TRBJ1-1, with TRBD1 matching 8 bases. Sequencing was done on a sample of naive CD8+ T cells sorted from blood. This TCR was sampled from a woman in her 30s in good health. The CDR3, as DNA: TGTGCCAGCAGTCTCCTGACAGGGGATGAAGCTTTCTTT. Residues: CASSLLTGDEAFF.